A selection of T cell receptor beta chains follows, all from one sample in a study of blood T cell repertoires in COVID-19. Profiling relied on immunoSEQ multiplex PCR, and the TCRdb table lists in-frame clones only, not all of them. The sample lists over 120,000 clones, about 89% occurring once. Sequenced material: peripheral blood. The receptors here all came from a man aged 45 to 65 who had recovered from COVID-19. Each CDR3 is given with its conserved first and last residue. The D gene is left open where the match is weak. Rows give clone size only sometimes, using once, few, many, or a class for an expanded clone.

clone size: NA
D gene: NA
J gene: TRBJ2-3
V gene: TRBV9
CDR3 DNA: TGTGCCAGCAGCGTAGCAGGCGACGTTGGGGATACGCAGTATTTT
CDR3 protein: CASSVAGDVGDTQYF

clone size: NA
D gene: TRBD1
J gene: TRBJ2-7
V gene: TRBV5-6
CDR3 DNA: TGTGCCAGCAGCTTGTCCGGGACAGTCTACGAGCAGTACTTC
CDR3 protein: CASSLSGTVYEQYF

clone size: NA
D gene: TRBD1
J gene: TRBJ2-5
V gene: TRBV5-8
CDR3 DNA: TGTGCCGGGGGACAGGTCCTTTTGGAGACCCAGTACTTC
CDR3 protein: CAGGQVLLETQYF

clone size: once
D gene: NA
J gene: TRBJ2-2
V gene: TRBV5-1
CDR3 DNA: TGCGCCAGCAGCTTGGCTATAGACTTTAACACCGGGGAGCTGTTTTTT
CDR3 protein: CASSLAIDFNTGELFF

clone size: NA
D gene: TRBD1
J gene: TRBJ2-7
V gene: TRBV19
CDR3 DNA: TGTGCCAGTAGTACCCGGGACAGGGTGTACGAGCAGTACTTC
CDR3 protein: CASSTRDRVYEQYF

clone size: NA
D gene: TRBD1
J gene: TRBJ2-2
V gene: TRBV29-1
CDR3 DNA: TGCAGCGTTGGACAGGGGGGTTACGCCGGGGAGCTGTTTTTT
CDR3 protein: CSVGQGGYAGELFF

clone size: NA
D gene: NA
J gene: TRBJ2-7
V gene: TRBV5-6
CDR3 DNA: TGTGCCAGCAGCTTGGACATCTACGAGCAGTACTTC
CDR3 protein: CASSLDIYEQYF

clone size: NA
D gene: NA
J gene: TRBJ2-7
V gene: TRBV28
CDR3 DNA: TGTGCCAGCAGTTCAGGACAGTCCTACGAGCAGTACTTC
CDR3 protein: CASSSGQSYEQYF

clone size: NA
D gene: TRBD1
J gene: TRBJ2-7
V gene: TRBV29-1
CDR3 DNA: TGCAGCGTTGAGTCCAGGGGGTCCCTAAGCTCCTACGAGCAGTACTTC
CDR3 protein: CSVESRGSLSSYEQYF

clone size: NA
D gene: TRBD1
J gene: TRBJ2-1
V gene: TRBV7-8
CDR3 DNA: TGTGCCAGCAGCCAAAGACCGGGACAGCACAATGAGCAGTTCTTC
CDR3 protein: CASSQRPGQHNEQFF

clone size: NA
D gene: TRBD2
J gene: TRBJ2-1
V gene: TRBV5-6
CDR3 DNA: TGTGCCAGCAGCTCCCGAACTAGCGGGGCTTACAATGAGCAGTTCTTC
CDR3 protein: CASSSRTSGAYNEQFF

clone size: once
D gene: TRBD2
J gene: TRBJ2-1
V gene: TRBV7-3
CDR3 DNA: TGTGCCAGCAGCCTTAGCGGGGGAACGTTCAATGAGCAGTTCTTC
CDR3 protein: CASSLSGGTFNEQFF

clone size: NA
D gene: NA
J gene: TRBJ1-1
V gene: TRBV6-2/TRBV6-3
CDR3 DNA: TGTGCCAGCAGTCGACCCGGGACACCATCTGAAGCTTTCTTT
CDR3 protein: CASSRPGTPSEAFF

clone size: few
D gene: TRBD1
J gene: TRBJ1-2
V gene: TRBV7-2
CDR3 DNA: TGTGCCAGCAGCAACCGGACAGGGGGAAATTATGGCTACACCTTC
CDR3 protein: CASSNRTGGNYGYTF

clone size: NA
D gene: NA
J gene: TRBJ1-1
V gene: TRBV6-5
CDR3 DNA: TGTGCCAGCAGCTCCCTGTTGAACACTGAAGCTTTCTTT
CDR3 protein: CASSSLLNTEAFF

clone size: NA
D gene: TRBD2
J gene: TRBJ2-3
V gene: TRBV12-3/TRBV12-4
CDR3 DNA: TGTGCCAGCAGTCCCCGGGGGGGGGAGGCGCAGTATTTT
CDR3 protein: CASSPRGGEAQYF

clone size: NA
D gene: NA
J gene: TRBJ2-1
V gene: TRBV4-1
CDR3 DNA: TGCGCCAGCAGCCAAGATCCGGCAGCGGGTACTGAGCAGTTCTTC
CDR3 protein: CASSQDPAAGTEQFF

clone size: NA
D gene: TRBD1
J gene: TRBJ1-3
V gene: TRBV6-2/TRBV6-3
CDR3 DNA: TGTGCCAGCAGCATAGGACAGGAAGGAAACACCATATATTTT
CDR3 protein: CASSIGQEGNTIYF

clone size: NA
D gene: TRBD1
J gene: TRBJ2-2
V gene: TRBV6-5
CDR3 DNA: TGTGCCAGCGCAGGGAGGGACAGGGATACCGGGGAGCTGTTTTTT
CDR3 protein: CASAGRDRDTGELFF

clone size: NA
D gene: NA
J gene: TRBJ1-5
V gene: TRBV25-1
CDR3 DNA: TGTGCCAGCAGTGTACAGGGAGACAATCAGCCCCAGCATTTT
CDR3 protein: CASSVQGDNQPQHF

clone size: NA
D gene: TRBD2
J gene: TRBJ2-3
V gene: TRBV6-6
CDR3 DNA: TGTGCCAGCCGAACTAGCGGTGGAGATACGCAGTATTTT
CDR3 protein: CASRTSGGDTQYF

clone size: NA
D gene: NA
J gene: TRBJ1-3
V gene: TRBV6-6
CDR3 DNA: TGTGCCAGCAGACCTAGACTCGGGAGGTCTGGAAACACCATATATTTT
CDR3 protein: CASRPRLGRSGNTIYF

clone size: once
D gene: NA
J gene: TRBJ2-7
V gene: TRBV11-1
CDR3 DNA: TGTGCCAGCAGCTTCCCCACACAGATATTCTACGAGCAGTACTTC
CDR3 protein: CASSFPTQIFYEQYF